The following is a TCR beta chain sequence with its context. The antigen remains unidentified. One entry per CDR3 protein, called by TCRdb with MiXCR from the reads. The table shows hundreds of thousands of distinct CDR3 sequences, with about 33% occurring only once. The data stem from a study of T cell repertoires in cytomegalovirus infection. Study-wide points: CMV-specific HLA-C-restricted TCR beta clonotypes dominated the ex vivo response.

Sequences were obtained from PBMCs. The clonotype originates from a human donor in good health (CMV status not recorded). Some clones in this sample may be carry-over from other donors' samples.

The chain's CDR3 is CASKLGGTPYYEQYF. CDR3 DNA sequence: TGCGCCAGCAAGCTTGGTGGTACCCCATACTACGAGCAGTACTTC. The V and J genes are TRBV5-1 and TRBJ2-7; D unresolved. The CDR3 totals 15 residues. Germline CDR1 is SGHRS and CDR2 is YFSETQ. The V end was cut by 6 bases, the J end by 3 bases, with 19 bases between.